This T cell receptor beta chain was retrieved from a study of CDR3 diversity in severe acne. This CDR3 contains 14 residues. CDR1 MNHNS and CDR2 SASEGT come from the germline V gene. V gave up 4 bases and J gave up 2 bases, with 12 bases separating them. This clonotype was seen ten or more times. A single record per CDR3 protein comes from TCRdb applying MiXCR to the PCR reads. The top ten hold around a tenth of the sample, which has about 85,000 distinct CDR3 sequences, about half seen once. The TCR was taken from a male donor in good health, serving as a control. V is TRBV6-1 and J is TRBJ2-7; D is undetermined. Specimen: blood. CDR3 nucleotide sequence: TGTGCCAGCAGTGCGGCAGGAATACCCTACGAGCAGTACTTC. Encoded protein: CASSAAGIPYEQYF.